The 25 T cell receptor beta chains reported below all come from one sample, sequenced in a study of T cell responses to AZD1222 COVID-19 vaccine. The repertoire was sequenced with immunoSEQ multiplex PCR; TCRdb's copy has only in-frame clones and lacks some. Here the sample spans some 110,000 clones, around 89% being singletons. Here the sequenced sample was peripheral blood, taken 28 days after the second AZD1222 dose. The receptors here all came from an adult who received the AZD1222 COVID-19 vaccine.

This clone has only a few counts. The V gene is TRBV19, the J gene TRBJ1-5; D is possibly TRBD1 (6 bases). The V end was cut by 3 bases, the J end by 7 bases, with 19 bases between. CDR3 length: 16 amino acids. Germline CDR1 LNHDA, CDR2 SQIVND (reference sequence). Here the CDR3 DNA reads TGTGCCAGTAGTATGAGGCATGCAGGGGCGGGACAGCCCCAGCATTTT. Its translation is CASSMRHAGAGQPQHF.

The rearrangement links TRBV19 to TRBJ2-7; D may be TRBD1 (6 bases). The CDR3 is 14 residues long. Per the germline V gene, CDR1 is LNHDA and CDR2 is SQIVND (reference sequence). V lost 5 bases and J lost 0, with 11 bases in between. The CDR3 sequence is CASSRDTISYEQYF. In DNA form, the CDR3 reads TGTGCCAGTAGTCGGGACACCATCTCCTACGAGCAGTACTTC.

The CDR3, as DNA: TGTGCCAGCAGTGATGTAACCCAGTACTTC. Amino acids: CASSDVTQYF. J is TRBJ2-5 and V is TRBV2; D is uncertain. This CDR3 is 10 amino acids long. Trimming removed 3 bases at V and 8 bases at J, with 4 bases between. Germline assignment: CDR1 SNHLY and CDR2 FYNNEI.

The rearrangement links TRBV14 to TRBJ2-7; D possibly corresponds to TRBD2 (5 bases). The germline V gene has CDR1 SGHDN and CDR2 FVKESK. This CDR3 is built from 13 residues. V was cut by 6 bases and J by 3 bases, with 12 bases left in between. CDR3 region: CASRGDLDYEQYF. Written as DNA, the CDR3 is TGTGCCAGCAGGGGAGACTTGGACTACGAGCAGTACTTC.

This sequence joins TRBV19 and TRBJ1-5, with 9 bases fitting TRBD1. CDR3 length: 13 amino acids. V was pared by 7 bases and J by 5 bases, with 3 bases of the junction left unmatched. The germline gives CDR1 LNHDA, CDR2 SQIVND (reference sequence). The CDR3 here is CASTGQGDQPQHF. CDR3 DNA: TGTGCCAGTACGGGACAGGGAGATCAGCCCCAGCATTTT.

The rearrangement uses TRBV7-9 and TRBJ1-2, with a weak D call TRBD1 (6 bases). The germline gives CDR1 SEHNR, CDR2 FQNEAQ (reference sequence). Trimming cost V 5 bases and J 1 base, with 14 bases left between them. The CDR3 is made up of 15 amino acids. CDR3 loop: CASSKPGGLNYGYTF. The CDR3 DNA sequence: TGTGCCAGCAGCAAACCGGGGGGGCTTAACTATGGCTACACCTTC.

The chain has TRBV2 and TRBJ2-7, with 8 bases matching TRBD1. This CDR3 is 14 amino acids long. Trimming at V came to 7 bases and at J to 4 bases, leaving 9 bases not matched to a gene. The germline gives CDR1 SNHLY, CDR2 FYNNEI. The CDR3 bases are TGTGCCAGCACCGAGCGGACAGGGAGGTACGAGCAGTACTTC. Protein sequence: CASTERTGRYEQYF.

This chain links TRBV4-3 with TRBJ2-5; the match to TRBD2 covers 8 bases. CDR1 LGHNA and CDR2 YSLEER come from the germline V gene. CDR3 length: 17 amino acids. V dropped 0 bases and J dropped 7; count of bases not matched to a gene: 13. CDR3 amino acids: CASSQDPQRGSPGTQYF. CDR3 bases: TGCGCCAGCAGCCAAGATCCGCAGCGGGGGAGTCCAGGGACCCAGTACTTC.

This clone was seen once. This chain connects TRBV28 to TRBJ1-1; D is unresolved. This CDR3 comprises 11 residues. Trimming shortened V by 5 bases and J by 1 base, and 2 bases separated the two germline ends. Germline loops: CDR1 MDHEN, CDR2 SYDVKM. In DNA form, the CDR3 reads TGTGCCAGCAGTCCGAACACTGAAGCTTTCTTT. The encoded protein is CASSPNTEAFF.

The rearrangement joins TRBV5-4 to TRBJ1-2, with a possible D match to TRBD1 (6 bases). V lost 4 bases and J lost 6, with 19 bases in between. Per germline, CDR1 SGHNT and CDR2 YYREEE (reference sequence). CDR3 length: 15 amino acids. This CDR3 is CASSRRTVLLNGYTF. The CDR3 nucleotides are TGTGCCAGCAGCCGACGGACAGTTCTTCTCAATGGCTACACCTTC. The full variable domain, its missing parts supplied by reference TRBV5-4 and TRBJ1-2, is ETGVTQSPTHLIKTRGQQVTLRCSSQSGHNTVSWYQQALGQGPQFIFQYYREEENGRGNFPPRFSGLQFPNYSSELNVNALELDDSALYLCASSRRTVLLNGYTFGSGTRLTVV.

The rearrangement links TRBV5-5 to TRBJ2-7; maybe TRBD1 (6 bases). This CDR3 region has 15 residues. Germline loops: CDR1 SGHKS, CDR2 YYEKEE (reference sequence). V was cut by 1 base and J by 0 bases, with 11 bases left in between. CDR3 in amino acids: CASSLLWDTSYEQYF. CDR3 bases: TGTGCCAGCAGCTTGTTATGGGACACCTCCTACGAGCAGTACTTC. Full variable domain (rest looked up from reference TRBV5-5 and TRBJ2-7): DAGVTQSPTHLIKTRGQQVTLRCSPISGHKSVSWYQQVLGQGPQFIFQYYEKEERGRGNFPDRFSARQFPNYSSELNVNALLLGDSALYLCASSLLWDTSYEQYFGPGTRLTVT.

The chain uses TRBV5-4 and TRBJ1-1, with D unclear. Trimming removed 3 bases at V and 1 base at J, with 13 bases between. The CDR3 sequence is 15 residues long. Per germline, CDR1 SGHNT and CDR2 YYREEE (reference sequence). CDR3 residues: CASSSSPGRNTEAFF. CDR3 nucleotide sequence: TGTGCCAGCAGCTCCTCCCCGGGCCGGAACACTGAAGCTTTCTTT.

This clone was seen once. This chain links TRBV30 with TRBJ2-6, with D perhaps matching TRBD1 (7 bases). The CDR3 has 15 amino acids. Germline assignment: CDR1 GTSNPN and CDR2 SVGIG (reference sequence). Trimming removed 8 bases at V and 0 bases at J, with 14 bases between. CDR3 protein: CARGDSPSGANVLTF. The CDR3 DNA sequence: TGTGCCCGCGGGGACAGCCCCTCTGGGGCCAACGTCCTGACTTTC. The full variable domain, in which reference TRBV30 and TRBJ2-6 provide the parts outside the CDR3, is SQTIHQWPATLVQPVGSPLSLECTVEGTSNPNLYWYRQAAGRGLQLLFYSVGIGQISSEVPQNLSASRPQDRQFILSSKKLLLSDSGFYLCARGDSPSGANVLTFGAGSRLTVL.

The chain joins TRBV28 to TRBJ1-4, with 11 bases matching TRBD1. The CDR3 sequence is 15 residues long. The germline CDR1 and CDR2 sequences are MDHEN and SYDVKM. The V segment lost 5 bases and the J segment 1 base; nucleotides outside the gene matches: 0. This CDR3 reads CASSGTGGTNEKLFF. CDR3 in DNA: TGTGCCAGCAGTGGGACAGGGGGAACTAATGAAAAACTGTTTTTT.

V gene TRBV12-3 or TRBV12-4 combines with J gene TRBJ2-1; no definite D call. The CDR3 has 13 amino acids. The V end was cut by 3 bases, the J end by 4 bases, with 7 bases between. The CDR3 DNA follows: TGTGCCAGCAGTTTTGCAGGTTACAATGAGCAGTTCTTC. Translated, it gives CASSFAGYNEQFF.

This clone appeared a few times. The chain links TRBV29-1 to TRBJ2-2; 7 bases match TRBD2. This CDR3 spans 18 amino acids. Losses at the gene ends were 6 bases for V and 4 bases for J; bases not matched to a gene: 20. Germline CDR1 is SQVTM and CDR2 is ANQGSEA. CDR3 sequence reads: CSVADGGFEGELTGELFF. The CDR3 DNA is TGCAGCGTCGCCGACGGGGGGTTTGAGGGAGAGCTCACCGGGGAGCTGTTTTTT.

This CDR3 is CASRVTGDPLYEQYF. The CDR3 DNA reads TGTGCCAGCAGAGTAACAGGGGATCCTCTCTACGAGCAGTACTTC. This chain joins TRBV25-1 and TRBJ2-7; 7 bases match TRBD1. Germline CDR1 is MGHDK and CDR2 is SYGVNS. The J segment lost 3 bases and the V segment lost 6 bases, leaving 11 bases of the junction unmatched. CDR3 length: 15 amino acids.

This rearrangement joins TRBV9 to TRBJ1-2; 7 nucleotides align to TRBD1. Per the germline V gene, CDR1 is SGDLS and CDR2 is YYNGEE. V lost 0 bases to trimming and J lost 4 bases; unmatched junction nucleotides: 3. The CDR3 sequence is 14 residues long. The CDR3, as DNA: TGTGCCAGCAGCGTAGATGGGGACAGCTATGGCTACACCTTC. Translation: CASSVDGDSYGYTF.

The chain links TRBV18 to TRBJ2-5, with D unclear. The CDR3 runs 12 residues. Trimming pared 4 bases from V and 1 base from J, leaving 4 bases between. CDR1 KGHSH and CDR2 LQKENI come from the germline V gene. The CDR3 region is CASSQFQETQYF. The DNA of the CDR3 is TGTGCCAGCTCACAATTCCAAGAGACCCAGTACTTC.

This sequence joins TRBV19 and TRBJ1-3; perhaps TRBD1 as D (6 bases). Germline assignment: CDR1 LNHDA and CDR2 SQIVND (reference sequence). V was cut by 6 bases and J by 3 bases, with 9 bases left in between. This CDR3 is 13 amino acids long. The CDR3 nucleotides read TGTGCCAGTAGCCGGACAGATGGAAACACCATATATTTT. This codes for CASSRTDGNTIYF.

V is TRBV18 and J is TRBJ1-3; possibly TRBD1 for D (5 bases). The CDR3 has 18 residues. The V gene's germline CDR1 is KGHSH and CDR2 LQKENI. The V end lost 3 bases, the J end lost 4 bases, and 22 bases lay between the germline ends. CDR3 coding DNA: TGTGCCAGCTCACCCGTGGCAGGGCAAGGTTTCTCAGGAAACACCATATATTTT. It translates to CASSPVAGQGFSGNTIYF.

V usage is TRBV4-3 and J usage is TRBJ2-3, with 8 positions matching TRBD2. Looked up from germline, CDR1 is LGHNA and CDR2 is YSLEER. V gave up 0 bases and J gave up 2 bases; unmatched junction bases: 4. This CDR3 spans 16 amino acids. CDR3 loop: CASSQEPSGYTDTQYF. CDR3 DNA sequence: TGCGCCAGCAGCCAAGAGCCTAGCGGGTACACAGATACGCAGTATTTT.

The rearrangement links TRBV4-3 to TRBJ1-1; possibly TRBD1 for D (5 bases). Germline V gene sequence: CDR1 LGHNA, CDR2 YSLEER. This CDR3 is built from 16 residues. Between the trimmed V and J ends, which lost 5 bases and 0 bases, there was a span of 16 bases. CDR3 in DNA: TGCGCCAGCAGCGGAGGGGCGGGTTTTATGAACACTGAAGCTTTCTTT. It yields the protein CASSGGAGFMNTEAFF.

This clone was seen only a few times. V is TRBV15 and J is TRBJ2-3; 10 bases are shared with TRBD2. Germline CDR1 reads LNHNV; CDR2 reads YYDKDF (reference sequence). Germline trimming cut 7 bases from V and 2 bases from J; bases unmatched to any gene: 9. The CDR3 length is 16 residues. CDR3 DNA: TGTGCCACCAAGTCCCGAGCGGGGGGGACCACAGATACGCAGTATTTT. It yields the protein CATKSRAGGTTDTQYF.

This chain uses TRBV5-1 with TRBJ1-4; 7 bases match TRBD1. V trimming: 1 base; J trimming: 7 bases; junction bases outside the gene matches: 7. The CDR3 spans 15 residues. CDR1 is SGHRS and CDR2 is YFSETQ in the germline V gene. For the CDR3, the DNA is TGCGCCAGCAGCTTGAGTAAGGGGGCCTTTGAAAAACTGTTTTTT. Its translation: CASSLSKGAFEKLFF.